This TCR beta chain was sequenced in a study of cytomegalovirus exposure and HLA in healthy donors. As for the study in general: A prior analysis found 117 million unique TCR beta sequences from 150 million to 200 million T cells.

The CDR3 contains 16 residues. The J segment lost 0 bases and the V segment lost 6 bases, leaving 7 bases of the junction unmatched. Per the germline V gene, CDR1 is SNHLY and CDR2 is FYNNEI. PCR was performed using 60 Vbeta and 13 Jbeta primers. TCRdb's copy holds only in-frame clones and misses some; the assay was immunoSEQ multiplex PCR. The table lists about 150,000 clones, about 80% of them singletons. The sequence derives from a middle-aged woman in good health and CMV-seronegative. V and J are TRBV2 and TRBJ2-3, with 9 bases fitting TRBD2. The sequenced material came from PBMCs. Here the CDR3 reads CASSQTSGTSTDTQYF. The CDR3 DNA follows: TGTGCCAGCAGCCAGACTAGCGGAACTAGCACAGATACGCAGTATTTT.